This entry concerns a single T cell receptor (beta chain). As yet, its antigen is unknown. TCR beta was sequenced from blood CD8+ and CD4+ T cells. Relapsing-remitting disease, either stable or active, was present in the treatment-naive patients who were the multiple sclerosis controls. With random hexamers, roughly 0.45 to 1 ug RNA was reverse transcribed. TCRdb re-derived calls from the immunoSEQ multiplex PCR reads in MiXCR, one entry per CDR3 protein. Seen here are 250,000 to 350,000 distinct CDR3 sequences, 92% observed once, and the top ten hold around 0.07%. This entry is derived from a study of CD8 T cells in Susac syndrome. Notes on the study in general: Only a relatively small number of individuals were included in the TCR sequencing and HLA analysis.

The CDR3 extends over 13 amino acids. The V and J ends lost 1 base and 9 bases respectively, with 12 bases between them. CDR1 and CDR2 (germline): SGHTA, FQGTGA. The clonotype was recovered from a human donor with multiple sclerosis. Sequenced material: CD4+ T cells from PBMCs. V and J are TRBV7-3 and TRBJ2-5; TRBD2 might be the D (6 bases). CDR3 in amino acids: CASSLSQTSPQYF. In nucleotides, the CDR3 is TGTGCCAGCAGCTTAAGTCAGACTAGTCCCCAGTACTTC.